The TCR beta chain under discussion was sequenced for a study of blood T cell repertoires in COVID-19. Study-wide context: Specimens from acute and convalescent COVID-19 originated in the United States, Italy and Spain. Nucleic acid was either cDNA or gDNA, and it came from T cells, B-cell-depleted T cells, or PBMCs.

In the study's own analysis: Amplifying reference gene primers gave estimates of nucleated cell counts. This table comes from immunoSEQ multiplex PCR, and its TCRdb copy is limited to in-frame clones, with some not included. V, J and clone size reflect that table, while D and trimming were determined from the DNA. The sample lists some 6,000 clones; 88% were seen once. This TCR was sampled from a human donor in a cohort sampled during active COVID-19. The source material was peripheral blood.

In DNA, the CDR3 is TGTGCCAGCTCACCAAGAACGCCCGGGACAGGGAACGGGGAGCTGTTTTTT. It encodes CASSPRTPGTGNGELFF. V and J are TRBV18 and TRBJ2-2, with 9 positions matching TRBD1. This CDR3 region has 17 residues. Germline CDR1 reads KGHSH; CDR2 reads LQKENI. The junction had 11 bases not matched to a gene; V was cut back by 2 bases and J by 7 bases.